The 15 T cell receptor beta chains below were found in one sample sequenced in a study of shared clonotypes between healthy human individuals. The repertoire was sequenced with immunoSEQ multiplex PCR; TCRdb's copy has only in-frame clones and lacks some. Of under 1,100,000 clones listed, 60% to 80% are singletons. The specimen sequenced was memory CD4+ T cells sorted from blood. Subset given: CD45RA-negative fraction. All receptors derive from a man younger than 35 in good health.

This clone was recorded only once. The chain carries TRBV7-2 and TRBJ2-7; 9 bases align to TRBD2. The germline CDR1 and CDR2 sequences are SGHTA and FQGNSA. The length of the CDR3 is 15 residues. The V gene end was trimmed by 2 bases and the J gene end by 5 bases; junction bases not matched to a gene: 7. The CDR3 sequence is CASSLWRGGNNEQYF. The CDR3 DNA reads TGTGCCAGCAGCTTATGGCGGGGGGGTAACAACGAGCAGTACTTC.

The chain couples TRBV28 to TRBJ1-1; TRBD1 matches at 8 bases. The germline gives CDR1 MDHEN, CDR2 SYDVKM. The junction had 18 bases not matched to a gene; V was cut back by 7 bases and J by 11 bases. The CDR3 contains 15 residues. CDR3 DNA sequence: TGTGCCAGCATTCCCGTCGGGACAGGCTTCTTTCGGGCTTTCTTT. Translated: CASIPVGTGFFRAFF.

The rearrangement uses TRBV6-1 and TRBJ1-6; tentatively, D is TRBD1 (6 bases). The CDR3 sequence is 15 residues long. V gave up 5 bases and J gave up 7 bases, with 15 bases separating them. CDR1 is MNHNS, CDR2 SASEGT, per germline. DNA for the CDR3: TGTGCCAGCAGTACTAAAAGGGGGGACAATTCACCCCTCCACTTT. This codes for CASSTKRGDNSPLHF.

As to this clone: Other DNA variants within this sample encode the same CDR3. This chain joins TRBV10-3 and TRBJ1-2; no reliable D call. V was pared by 3 bases and J by 2 bases, with 13 bases between. The CDR3 covers 15 residues. CDR1 is ENHRY and CDR2 is SYGVKD in the germline V gene. For the CDR3, the DNA is TGTGCCATCAGTGACCCCGGACGGATAAACTATGGCTACACCTTC. It yields the protein CAISDPGRINYGYTF.

The V gene is TRBV6-5, the J gene TRBJ2-7; D may correspond to TRBD1 or TRBD2 (5 bases each). The length of the CDR3 is 15 residues. Trimming took 6 bases from V and 0 from J, leaving 15 bases between them. From germline, CDR1 is MNHEY and CDR2 SVGAGI. CDR3 DNA: TGTGCCAGCAGGAAGGACATTGGGAGCTCCTACGAGCAGTACTTC. Translation gives CASRKDIGSSYEQYF.

The V gene is TRBV30, the J gene TRBJ1-2; weak D call: TRBD1 (6 bases). There are 14 residues in the CDR3. The V gene lost 0 bases and the J gene lost 4 bases, with 12 bases spanning the gap. From germline, CDR1 is GTSNPN and CDR2 SVGIG (reference sequence). In DNA, the CDR3 is TGTGCCTGGAGTGTAGTTGAAGGGGGCTATGGCTACACCTTC. Translated, it gives CAWSVVEGGYGYTF.

The chain recombines TRBV4-3 with TRBJ2-1; 11 positions match TRBD2. The CDR3 totals 15 residues. Per the germline V gene, CDR1 is LGHNA and CDR2 is YSLEER. With V trimmed by 1 base and J by 9 bases, 5 bases remained unmatched. CDR3 sequence: CASSQVRGTSGEQFF. For the CDR3, the DNA is TGCGCCAGCAGCCAAGTTAGGGGGACTAGCGGTGAGCAGTTCTTC.

This clone was counted only a few times. The rearrangement links TRBV30 to TRBJ2-7; weak D call: TRBD1 (5 bases). The CDR3 consists of 14 residues. CDR1 is GTSNPN, CDR2 SVGIG, per germline (reference sequence). Trimming cost V 8 bases and J 5 bases, with 22 bases left between them. CDR3 DNA: TGTGCCATGGGTGGTGGCAGGGTTCTCGACGAGCAGTACTTC. Translated: CAMGGGRVLDEQYF.

The chain recombines TRBV11-2 with TRBJ2-7; 7 bases are a match to TRBD2. Trimming at V came to 4 bases and at J to 6 bases, leaving 12 bases not matched to a gene. The CDR3 is made up of 15 amino acids. The germline gives CDR1 SGHAT, CDR2 FQNNGV. CDR3 region: CASSSRSGEGSEQYF. The DNA for the CDR3 is TGTGCCAGCAGCTCACGATCCGGGGAGGGGTCCGAGCAGTACTTC. Looking up the rest from reference TRBV11-2 and TRBJ2-7 gives the full variable domain: EAGVAQSPRYKIIEKRQSVAFWCNPISGHATLYWYQQILGQGPKLLIQFQNNGVVDDSQLPKDRFSAERLKGVDSTLKIQPAKLEDSAVYLCASSSRSGEGSEQYFGPGTRLTVT.

The chain has TRBV11-3 and TRBJ2-7; D ambiguous. CDR3 length: 14 amino acids. Per the germline V gene, CDR1 is SGHNT and CDR2 is YENEEA. The germline V and J ends were trimmed by 0 bases and 8 bases, with 14 bases remaining between them. CDR3 DNA: TGTGCCAGCAGCTTAGATCTGAGCGACCCAAAGCAGTACTTC. Its translation is CASSLDLSDPKQYF.

The V call is TRBV19, the J call TRBJ1-5, with unresolved D. V shed 4 bases and J shed 2 bases, with 6 bases lying between them. CDR3 length: 13 amino acids. Germline V gene lookup returns CDR1 LNHDA and CDR2 SQIVND (reference sequence). The CDR3 DNA reads as TGTGCCAGTAGTAAGTCACGCAATCAGCCCCAGCATTTT. It specifies CASSKSRNQPQHF.

The chain combines TRBV19 with TRBJ2-1; TRBD1 agrees at 11 bases. Germline assignment: CDR1 LNHDA and CDR2 SQIVND (reference sequence). The CDR3 runs 16 residues. Germline trimming cut 1 base from V and 9 bases from J; bases unmatched to any gene: 8. As DNA, the CDR3 is TGTGCCAGTAGTATAGCTAGGACAGGGGGCAAGAGTGAGCAGTTCTTC. Translating it yields CASSIARTGGKSEQFF.

The chain couples TRBV6-1 to TRBJ1-2, with D possibly matching TRBD1 (6 bases). V lost 7 bases and J 6 bases, leaving 9 bases between the germline ends. Germline lookup yields CDR1 MNHNS and CDR2 SASEGT. CDR3 length equals 11 residues. This CDR3 reads CASTAGDGYTF. The CDR3 DNA reads as TGTGCCAGCACGGCAGGGGATGGCTACACCTTC.

The chain employs TRBV19 and TRBJ1-5; D is unclear. The germline gives CDR1 LNHDA, CDR2 SQIVND (reference sequence). CDR3 length: 16 residues. V lost 0 bases, J lost 0 bases, and 9 bases lay in between. This CDR3 is CASSIDIAYSNQPQHF. The CDR3 DNA follows: TGTGCCAGTAGTATAGATATAGCTTATAGCAATCAGCCCCAGCATTTT.

The chain uses TRBV7-2 and TRBJ2-3; D is unclear. Germline CDR1 SGHTA, CDR2 FQGNSA. This CDR3 has 12 amino acids. Trimming took off 5 bases at V and 6 bases at J, with 9 bases between the two ends. CDR3 region: CASSHGWDTQYF. In nucleotides, the CDR3 is TGTGCCAGCAGCCACGGATGGGATACGCAGTATTTT.